This T cell receptor beta chain was documented in a study of cytomegalovirus exposure and HLA in healthy donors (dated by TCRdb to about 2017). With respect to the entire study: In an earlier analysis of 587 of the donors, about 260 Gb of sequence data and 90 million to 120 million unique TCR beta sequences from roughly 190 million T cells were reported. HLA typing covered class I and class II loci at four-digit resolution. In an earlier analysis of 500 to 650 of the donors, high-throughput TCR beta sequencing was used to judge whether each TCR beta V gene segment behaved as functional or pseudogenic. A later analysis re-examined previously published TCR beta repertoires from just over 650 donors and added high-resolution HLA genotyping to investigate patterns of TCR occurrence. Donor age, sex, ethnicity and CMV serostatus were compiled together with the repertoire data. To predict cytomegalovirus infection status, the study combined high-throughput TCR immunosequencing, statistical association of individual TCRs with disease status, and machine learning. The study was designed to test whether signatures of past pathogen exposure could be identified by cataloging public T cell receptors. Genome-wide SNP genotypes for about 65% of the 666 donors were used in a later genetic analysis, which treated that subset as a discovery cohort. An early release covering over 500 HLA-typed donors comprised approximately 290 gigabases of sequencing data and roughly 86 million unique TCR sequences. The later analysis used no new phenotypic data to find candidate immune exposures, relying instead on TCR beta sequences and their occurrence across donors. Among the roughly 390 genotyped donors, around 81% belonged to the genetic ancestry cluster associated with self-reported Caucasian donors. A separate validation cohort of over 95 different subjects was used in addition to the roughly 720-subject first cohort. On average, over 200,000 unique TCR beta nucleotide sequences were sequenced per donor among a few hundred genotyped donors of the cohort, with roughly a sixth of those sequences being non-productive. All discovery cohort repertoires had been generated using a single sequencing platform. The number of typed donors differed by locus: about 620-640 for A, B, C, DRB1 and DQB1; 500 to 550 for DQA1; approximately 600 for DPA1; and about 470 for DPB1. A handful of DR-DQ haplotypes were handled as single units for association and clustering because linkage in the cohort was strong. The study profiled the T cell repertoires of about 640 subjects by immunosequencing and related them to cytomegalovirus serostatus. The full study reports these points: In a later analysis, over 15,000 TCR beta sequences were associated with specific HLA alleles at a false discovery rate of 0.05. Strong co-occurrence of HLA alleles, especially DR and DQ, made assigning TCR associations to individual alleles difficult. According to a later analysis, parvovirus B19, influenza, CMV and Epstein-Barr virus appeared linked to several top co-occurrence clusters. In a later analysis, HLA-associated TCR beta chains were found to be more clonally expanded and to have lower generation probabilities than equally common non-associated chains. In vitro tests confirmed that three of the cytomegalovirus-associated TCR beta chains recognize cytomegalovirus antigens. In the study, some 160 TCR beta chains were listed as associated with cytomegalovirus. The 87-base-pair reads could not distinguish some IMGT-functional V segments, including TRBV6-2 and TRBV6-3, so those segments were excluded. A further reported finding was that TCR beta sequences accurately predicted the HLA-A and HLA-B alleles for most subjects in the first cohort. Broadly in line with IMGT annotations, most TCR beta V segments showed up in productive rearrangements about 87% or about 30% of the time in an earlier analysis of several hundred of the donors. Immune exposure information for the cohort was limited to CMV serostatus. A later genetic analysis reported fewer N-insertions in productive TCRs among donors in an Asian-associated ancestry cluster than the approximately 700-donor mean. Linkage disequilibrium might explain the correlated functional status among segregating V segments, but an unknown experimental factor could not be excluded. While some public TCRs were present in many individuals, most TCR sequences turned up only very rarely across donors. According to a later analysis, TCR association rates differed among HLA loci, with DRB1 alleles showing the most associated TCRs and HLA-C alleles showing the fewest. Roughly 15 rarely observed V segments, including chromosome 9 orphons, were excluded from the earlier analysis of about 500 of the donors because counts were too low. In both the original and validation cohorts, the classifier was reported to diagnose cytomegalovirus status with high specificity and sensitivity. According to the authors, the approach could potentially be generalized to other disease states and immunological phenotypes. The sequencing pipeline was judged likely to have produced a cluster of highly shared sequence variants as a technical artifact. Because HLA typing was missing for some donors at each locus, association tests included only the typed subset. Presence/absence analyses assumed roughly uniform sequencing depth across donors, an assumption that may not hold. Most CMV-associated TCR beta chains appeared to be HLA-restricted in a later analysis, and the HLA associations seemed to be driven largely by CMV exposure. In this cohort, only TCR beta chains were sequenced, and detectable features were limited by the absence of alpha or paired-chain data. V-gene and J-gene trimming of TCR beta chains was associated with a missense DCLRE1C variant in a later genetic analysis, and the association was replicated in an independent cohort.

Library generation was performed with the immunoSEQ multiplex PCR assay. The multiplex PCR relied on a mix of 60 forward primers for TCR Vbeta segments and 13 reverse primers for TCR Jbeta segments. The CDR3 region of rearranged TCR beta genes was amplified from genomic DNA by a multiplex PCR assay. On the Illumina HiSeq System, the amplified TCR beta libraries were sequenced as 87-base-pair reads. The authors' analysis ran thus. A later analysis tallied roughly 78 million unique TCR beta chains across the approximately 670 repertoires, and around 9.9 million of those chains were shared by two or more donors. Raw reads were error-corrected and collapsed into unique sequences with a nearest-neighbor algorithm that merged closely related sequences to remove PCR and sequencing errors. V, D and J gene segments were assigned by aligning CDR3 sequences to IMGT reference sequences. Each retained sequence needed at least a six-nucleotide match to both a V gene segment and a J gene segment. A rearrangement counted as productive if the CDR3 had no stop codons and remained in frame with V and J, and every other rearrangement counted as non-productive. CDR3 was defined according to IMGT convention as the region running from the second conserved V-encoded cysteine to the conserved J-encoded phenylalanine. The earlier analysis of 500 to 750 of the donors excluded any sequence lacking an unambiguous match to a single V gene segment. An earlier analysis of several hundred of the donors called V segments functional above 56.7% productive rearrangements and segregating when the between-donor standard deviation exceeded 5%. A statistical classification framework was built to diagnose cytomegalovirus status from the catalog of TCR beta chain sequences. In a later analysis, V and J genes were assigned by comparing TCR nucleotide sequences against IMGT/GENE-DB human TR gene sequences. A later analysis assigned CDR3 sequences and most-parsimonious VDJ recombination scenarios with the TCRdist pipeline. In a later analysis, each TCR beta chain was defined by its CDR3 amino acid sequence together with its V-gene family, and reads without a unique V-gene family were excluded. As a way to deal with suspected cross-contamination and a sequencing artifact, a later analysis dropped under 600 nucleotide sequences that were highly shared and had low generation probability. A later analysis calculated a clonal expansion index for each public chain from normalized within-repertoire ranks of inferred template counts. Generation probabilities in a later analysis came from a VDJ recombination model fitted to out-of-frame rearrangements, and those results were checked against IGoR. Hypergeometric tests were used in a later analysis to score TCR-TCR, TCR-HLA and TCR-CMV co-occurrence, with a repertoire-size bias correction applied to the TCR pairs. A later analysis estimated false discovery rates by permuting HLA or CMV assignments 20 times. In a later analysis, co-occurring TCRs were grouped using DBSCAN, with TCRdist sequence similarity added in when clustering inside HLA-allele-positive subsets. Co-occurrence clustering excluded repertoires with fewer than 30,000 or more than 120,000 public chains, plus five with anomalous nucleotide sharing. As stored in TCRdb, this immuneACCESS dataset retains in-frame rearrangements with V and J assigned. A fraction of the clones does not appear; measured against another copy, unresolved V genes explain less than half of the discrepancy, and the remainder lacks a known reason. The V and J calls and clone size were taken over from that table, and D and trimming were inferred from the DNA. Recorded for this sample are tens of thousands of clones; less than 55% of them occurred a single time. Clones ranked in the top ten supply under 2% of the sample.

The CDR3 runs 14 residues from the cysteine to the phenylalanine. Of the read, only the CDR3 DNA is kept; its 42 bases are in frame from base 1. Trimming takes 6 bases off V and 7 bases off J; junction bases not matched to a gene: 4. The germline V gene (reference sequence) gives CDR1 as MNHEY and CDR2 as SMNVEV. On this clone: Its binding antigen is unknown. Base quality data are lacking; no much larger clone is found one base away.

The cohort was made up of several hundred healthy bone marrow donors. All cohort members were sampled while nominally healthy, although unrecorded immune exposures were likely present. The donor tested CMV seronegative and was one of the 352 seronegative cohort members. Every donor gave a peripheral blood sample, and the peripheral blood mononuclear cells from that sample were used for TCR beta sequencing. The Qiagen DNeasy Blood Extraction Kit was used to extract genomic DNA from the blood cell samples. The sequence joins TRBV27 to TRBJ2-2; TRBD2 lines up with 11 middle nucleotides. The source material was PBMCs. This sequence originates from a woman between 50 and 59 years old in good health and CMV-seronegative. CDR3 loop: CASRSGLAVGELFF. The nucleotide sequence is TGTGCCAGCAGATCGGGACTAGCGGTCGGGGAGCTGTTTTTT.